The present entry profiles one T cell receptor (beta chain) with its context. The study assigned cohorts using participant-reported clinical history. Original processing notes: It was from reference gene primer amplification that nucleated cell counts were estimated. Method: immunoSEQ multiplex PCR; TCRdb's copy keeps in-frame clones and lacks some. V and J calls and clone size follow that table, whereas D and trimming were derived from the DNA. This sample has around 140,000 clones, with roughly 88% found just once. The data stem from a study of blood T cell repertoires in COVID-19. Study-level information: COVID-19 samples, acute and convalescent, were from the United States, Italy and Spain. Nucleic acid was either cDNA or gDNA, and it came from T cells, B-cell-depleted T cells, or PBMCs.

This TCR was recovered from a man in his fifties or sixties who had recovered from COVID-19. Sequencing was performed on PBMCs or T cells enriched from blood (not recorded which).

The CDR3 here is CASSLTGGSNQPQHF. The CDR3 region has the DNA TGTGCCAGCAGCTTGACAGGGGGTTCAAATCAGCCCCAGCATTTT. The chain is built from TRBV7-2 and TRBJ1-5, with 9 bases matching TRBD1. In germline, CDR1 is SGHTA, CDR2 FQGNSA. The CDR3 consists of 15 residues. Trimming cost V 3 bases and J 4 bases; bases outside gene matches: 4.